This paragraph reports one T cell receptor (beta chain). In the source study's methods: Amplification of reference gene primers was used by the study to estimate nucleated cell counts. Produced via immunoSEQ multiplex PCR; TCRdb's table is partial and in-frame only. V and J calls and clone size are those listed in that table; D and trimming were worked out from the DNA. The table lists 94,000 or so clones, roughly 88% of them singletons. The CDR3 contains 16 residues. This entry belongs to a study of blood T cell repertoires in COVID-19. Turning to the study itself: Spain, Italy and the United States supplied samples that represented acute and convalescent COVID-19. T cells, B-cell-depleted T cells, or PBMCs supplied cDNA or gDNA.

Input material: peripheral blood. This rearrangement joins TRBV21-1 to TRBJ1-5; TRBD1, as called in the table, went unchecked against the DNA. TRBV21-1 is a listed pseudogene. This sequence was found in a man aged 60 to 69 with acute or convalescent COVID-19. CDR3 coding DNA: TGTGCCAGCATGATCCCCGGCAGGGGGGGCAATCAGCCCCAGCATTTT. Translated: CASMIPGRGGNQPQHF.